The rows below give T cell receptor beta chains drawn from one sample of a study of CD8+CD57+ T cells in acquired aplastic anemia. In TCRdb, the reads were re-called with MiXCR into one record per CDR3 protein. The sample holds more than 150,000 distinct CDR3 sequences, around 50% seen once. Sequencing was done on a sample of sorted CD4+, CD8+, or CD8+CD57+ T cells (not recorded which) from PBMCs. All receptors derive from a human donor with aplastic anemia. The CDR3 runs from the conserved cysteine through the conserved F or W. Fields, in order: J gene, V gene, D gene, clone size, CDR3 DNA, CDR3 protein. The D gene is left open where the match is weak. Rows may omit the clone size; those that give it use once, few, many or a size class.

j_call: TRBJ1-1
v_call: TRBV6-5
d_call: TRBD1
clone_size: .
cdr3_nt: TGTGCCAGCAGTTACTCCCCCCCCAGGGGGCGAATAGCTTTCTTT
cdr3_aa: CASSYSPPRGRIAFF

j_call: TRBJ2-7
v_call: TRBV7-6
d_call: .
clone_size: few
cdr3_nt: TGTGCCAGCAGCGCGGCAGGAACCTACGAGCAGTACTTC
cdr3_aa: CASSAAGTYEQYF

j_call: TRBJ2-1
v_call: TRBV7-3
d_call: TRBD2
clone_size: .
cdr3_nt: TGTGCCAGCAGCTCACAACCTAGCGGGGGGGAGCAGTTCTTC
cdr3_aa: CASSSQPSGGEQFF

j_call: TRBJ1-5
v_call: TRBV19
d_call: .
clone_size: .
cdr3_nt: TGTGCCAGTAGTATTGGCCAAGGTGGTGGCAATCAGCCCCAGCATTTT
cdr3_aa: CASSIGQGGGNQPQHF

j_call: TRBJ1-1
v_call: TRBV12-3/TRBV12-4
d_call: TRBD1
clone_size: .
cdr3_nt: TGTGCCAGCACCGCGGGGACAGCGAACACTGAAGCTTTCTTT
cdr3_aa: CASTAGTANTEAFF

j_call: TRBJ1-1
v_call: TRBV25-1
d_call: .
clone_size: .
cdr3_nt: TGTGCCAGCAGTGACGGAGGGACTGTGAACACTGAAGCTTTCTTT
cdr3_aa: CASSDGGTVNTEAFF

j_call: TRBJ1-2
v_call: TRBV6-1
d_call: TRBD1
clone_size: many
cdr3_nt: TGTGCCAGCCACCCCGCCGACAGGGTCTATGGCTACACCTTC
cdr3_aa: CASHPADRVYGYTF

j_call: TRBJ2-1
v_call: TRBV6-1
d_call: .
clone_size: .
cdr3_nt: TGTGCCAGCAGTGAATTGCGGGCAGGGGGGTTCAATGAGCAGTTCTTC
cdr3_aa: CASSELRAGGFNEQFF

j_call: TRBJ2-7
v_call: TRBV5-5
d_call: TRBD2
clone_size: .
cdr3_nt: TGTGCCAGCAGCTATTCAGCGGGATATGCCTACGAGCAGTACTTC
cdr3_aa: CASSYSAGYAYEQYF

j_call: TRBJ2-5
v_call: TRBV7-2
d_call: .
clone_size: .
cdr3_nt: TGTGCCAGCAGCCGACAAGAGACCCAGTACTTC
cdr3_aa: CASSRQETQYF

j_call: TRBJ2-7
v_call: TRBV2
d_call: .
clone_size: many
cdr3_nt: TGTGCCAGCAGGACCGACCCGCGCTACGAGCAGTACTTC
cdr3_aa: CASRTDPRYEQYF

j_call: TRBJ2-1
v_call: TRBV11-1
d_call: TRBD1
clone_size: .
cdr3_nt: TGTGCCAGCAGCATACCGACAGGGGAGCTTGAGCAGTTCTTC
cdr3_aa: CASSIPTGELEQFF

j_call: TRBJ2-5
v_call: TRBV7-2
d_call: TRBD2
clone_size: .
cdr3_nt: TGCGCCAGCGGGGGAAAAGAAGAGACCCAGTACTTC
cdr3_aa: CASGGKEETQYF

j_call: TRBJ1-4
v_call: TRBV2
d_call: .
clone_size: many
cdr3_nt: TGTGCCAGCAGTCTTTTCGGGCGGACTAATGAAAAACTGTTTTTT
cdr3_aa: CASSLFGRTNEKLFF

j_call: TRBJ2-7
v_call: TRBV7-3
d_call: .
clone_size: .
cdr3_nt: TGTGCCAGCAGCTTGTACGGGGAGCACTACGAGCAGTACTTC
cdr3_aa: CASSLYGEHYEQYF

j_call: TRBJ2-5
v_call: TRBV24-1
d_call: TRBD1
clone_size: .
cdr3_nt: TGTGCCACCGCCGCGGGGACAGGGGACTTTCAAGAGACCCAGTACTTC
cdr3_aa: CATAAGTGDFQETQYF

j_call: TRBJ1-1
v_call: TRBV29-1
d_call: TRBD1
clone_size: .
cdr3_nt: TGCAGCGCAGTACAGGGGTTGGGCGCTGAAGCTTTCTTT
cdr3_aa: CSAVQGLGAEAFF

j_call: TRBJ2-7
v_call: TRBV4-1
d_call: TRBD1
clone_size: many
cdr3_nt: TGCGCCAGCAGCCCAAGGACAGGGGGCGACTACGAGCAGTACTTC
cdr3_aa: CASSPRTGGDYEQYF

j_call: TRBJ2-1
v_call: TRBV20-1
d_call: TRBD2
clone_size: many
cdr3_nt: TGCAGTGCTCCTCCGACTAGCGGGGGGTCCTACAATGAGCAGTTCTTC
cdr3_aa: CSAPPTSGGSYNEQFF

j_call: TRBJ1-5
v_call: TRBV29-1
d_call: TRBD1
clone_size: many
cdr3_nt: TGCAGCGTCGACCCGGGACAGGGAGGCCTCGAGCATTTT
cdr3_aa: CSVDPGQGGLEHF

j_call: TRBJ2-5
v_call: TRBV7-9
d_call: .
clone_size: .
cdr3_nt: TGTGCCAGCAGCCCCCACCCGGAGACCCAGTACTTC
cdr3_aa: CASSPHPETQYF

j_call: TRBJ1-6
v_call: TRBV30
d_call: .
clone_size: .
cdr3_nt: TGTGCCTGGAGCCCAGGGGTTTCACCCCTCCACTTT
cdr3_aa: CAWSPGVSPLHF

j_call: TRBJ2-3
v_call: TRBV2
d_call: .
clone_size: .
cdr3_nt: TGTGCCGGAAATAGCGGAGGGACAGATACGCAGTATTTT
cdr3_aa: CAGNSGGTDTQYF

j_call: TRBJ1-1
v_call: TRBV7-9
d_call: .
clone_size: many
cdr3_nt: TGTGCCAGCAGCCCAGAAGGTGGCAACACTGAAGCTTTCTTT
cdr3_aa: CASSPEGGNTEAFF

j_call: TRBJ1-5
v_call: TRBV19
d_call: .
clone_size: .
cdr3_nt: TGTGCCAGTAGTACGACAGTAAATAGCAATCAGCCCCAGCATTTT
cdr3_aa: CASSTTVNSNQPQHF

j_call: TRBJ1-4
v_call: TRBV2
d_call: TRBD1
clone_size: few
cdr3_nt: TGTGCCAGCAGAGACAGGGGGCACTATGAAAAACTGTTTTTT
cdr3_aa: CASRDRGHYEKLFF

j_call: TRBJ2-1
v_call: TRBV19
d_call: .
clone_size: few
cdr3_nt: TGTGCCAGTAGTATAGATCAGCCTAATTCCGAGCAGTTCTTC
cdr3_aa: CASSIDQPNSEQFF

j_call: TRBJ2-1
v_call: TRBV9
d_call: TRBD2
clone_size: .
cdr3_nt: TGTGCCAGCAACCCTAGCGGGGGGGCCTACAATGAGCAGTTCTTC
cdr3_aa: CASNPSGGAYNEQFF

j_call: TRBJ1-1
v_call: TRBV3-1
d_call: .
clone_size: many
cdr3_nt: TGTGCCAGCAGCTCCAGGTACACTGAAGCTTTCTTT
cdr3_aa: CASSSRYTEAFF

j_call: TRBJ2-7
v_call: TRBV5-4
d_call: .
clone_size: many
cdr3_nt: TGTGCCAGCAGCAAAGACAGCACCGTAACCTACGAGCAGTACTTC
cdr3_aa: CASSKDSTVTYEQYF

j_call: TRBJ1-4
v_call: TRBV5-1
d_call: .
clone_size: many
cdr3_nt: TGCGCCAGCAGCACAGGGTCCCGTAATGAAAAACTGTTTTTT
cdr3_aa: CASSTGSRNEKLFF

j_call: TRBJ1-1
v_call: TRBV4-2
d_call: .
clone_size: few
cdr3_nt: TGTGCCAGCAGCCAAGCTTTATTAGGGAACACTGAAGCTTTCTTT
cdr3_aa: CASSQALLGNTEAFF

j_call: TRBJ1-6
v_call: TRBV7-9
d_call: .
clone_size: many
cdr3_nt: TGTGCCAGCAGCTCCGTAGGGAGGAATAATTCACCCCTCCACTTT
cdr3_aa: CASSSVGRNNSPLHF

j_call: TRBJ1-6
v_call: TRBV20-1
d_call: .
clone_size: many
cdr3_nt: TGCAGTGCTCCGAACGACCTGACCTATAATTCACCCCTCCACTTT
cdr3_aa: CSAPNDLTYNSPLHF

j_call: TRBJ2-2
v_call: TRBV13
d_call: TRBD2
clone_size: few
cdr3_nt: TGTGCCAGCAGCTTAGTTATGTCTAGCGGGGGCCTGAACACCGGGGAGCTGTTTTTT
cdr3_aa: CASSLVMSSGGLNTGELFF

j_call: TRBJ2-1
v_call: TRBV20-1
d_call: .
clone_size: .
cdr3_nt: TGCAGTGCTAGAGATGAAGGGAATGAGCAGTTCTTC
cdr3_aa: CSARDEGNEQFF

j_call: TRBJ2-3
v_call: TRBV2
d_call: .
clone_size: many
cdr3_nt: TGTGCCAGCAATTTTCAGGGGGGGCCGACAGATACGCAGTATTTT
cdr3_aa: CASNFQGGPTDTQYF

j_call: TRBJ1-2
v_call: TRBV19
d_call: .
clone_size: once
cdr3_nt: TGTGCCAGTAGTCCTGACATGGCTGCTAACTATGGCTACACCTTC
cdr3_aa: CASSPDMAANYGYTF

j_call: TRBJ2-3
v_call: TRBV29-1
d_call: .
clone_size: many
cdr3_nt: TGCAGCGTTGAAGATCAAAGGAGAACAGATACGCAGTATTTT
cdr3_aa: CSVEDQRRTDTQYF

j_call: TRBJ1-1
v_call: TRBV29-1
d_call: .
clone_size: once
cdr3_nt: TGCGGCGTTGCGGTACAGGGTTCGAGCACTGAAGCTTTCTTT
cdr3_aa: CGVAVQGSSTEAFF

j_call: TRBJ2-2
v_call: TRBV6-4
d_call: .
clone_size: .
cdr3_nt: TGTGCCAGCAGTGAAGCGAACACCGGGGAGCTGTTTTTT
cdr3_aa: CASSEANTGELFF

j_call: TRBJ2-2
v_call: TRBV6-1
d_call: .
clone_size: many
cdr3_nt: TGTGCCAGCCTCAAGTCCCCTTACGCGAACACCGGGGAGCTGTTTTTT
cdr3_aa: CASLKSPYANTGELFF

j_call: TRBJ2-7
v_call: TRBV4-1
d_call: TRBD1
clone_size: .
cdr3_nt: TGCGCCAGCAGCCACCCGGGACAGGGGGTATACGAGCAGTACTTC
cdr3_aa: CASSHPGQGVYEQYF

j_call: TRBJ2-7
v_call: TRBV19
d_call: .
clone_size: .
cdr3_nt: TGTGCCACTAGCAGGGCCTACGAGCAGTACTTC
cdr3_aa: CATSRAYEQYF

j_call: TRBJ2-5
v_call: TRBV7-9
d_call: .
clone_size: .
cdr3_nt: TGTGCCAGCAGCTCCCGGGCCCAAGAGACCCAGTACTTC
cdr3_aa: CASSSRAQETQYF